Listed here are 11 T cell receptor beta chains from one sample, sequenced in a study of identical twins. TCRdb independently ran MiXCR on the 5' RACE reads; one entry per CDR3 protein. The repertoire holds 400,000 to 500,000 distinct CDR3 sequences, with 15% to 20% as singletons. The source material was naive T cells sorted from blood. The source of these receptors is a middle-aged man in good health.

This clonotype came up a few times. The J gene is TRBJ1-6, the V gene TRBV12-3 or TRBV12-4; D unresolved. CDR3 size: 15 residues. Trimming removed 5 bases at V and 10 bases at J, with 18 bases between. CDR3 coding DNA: TGTGCCAGCAGTCCAGACATTGGAGTCAGATCACCCCTCCACTTT. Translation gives CASSPDIGVRSPLHF.

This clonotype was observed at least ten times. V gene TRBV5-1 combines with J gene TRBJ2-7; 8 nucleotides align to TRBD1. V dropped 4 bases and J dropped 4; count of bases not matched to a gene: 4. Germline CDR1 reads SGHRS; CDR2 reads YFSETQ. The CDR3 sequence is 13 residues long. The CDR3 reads CASSQGARYEQYF. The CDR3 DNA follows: TGCGCCAGCAGCCAGGGGGCAAGGTACGAGCAGTACTTC.

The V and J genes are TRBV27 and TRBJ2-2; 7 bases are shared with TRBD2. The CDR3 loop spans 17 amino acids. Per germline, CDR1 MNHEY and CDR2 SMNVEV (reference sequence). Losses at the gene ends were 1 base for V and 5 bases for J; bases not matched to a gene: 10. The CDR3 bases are TGTGCCAGCAGTTTATTCCTGCGGGGGACGGGTACCGGGGAGCTGTTTTTT. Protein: CASSLFLRGTGTGELFF.

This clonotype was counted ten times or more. The CDR3 loop reads CSVADWRRTSFGYTDTQYF. CDR3 bases: TGCAGCGTGGCCGATTGGCGCCGGACTAGTTTCGGTTACACAGATACGCAGTATTTT. The V call is TRBV29-1, the J call TRBJ2-3; the match to TRBD2 covers 7 bases. Germline V gene data show CDR1 as SQVTM and CDR2 as ANQGSEA. This CDR3 has 19 residues. The V gene end was trimmed by 6 bases and the J gene end by 2 bases; junction bases not matched to a gene: 23.

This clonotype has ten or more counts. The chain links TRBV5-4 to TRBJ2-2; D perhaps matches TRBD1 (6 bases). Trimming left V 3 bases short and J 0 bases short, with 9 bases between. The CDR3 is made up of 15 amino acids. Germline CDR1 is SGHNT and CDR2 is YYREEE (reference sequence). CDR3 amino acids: CASSWTATNTGELFF. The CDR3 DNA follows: TGTGCCAGCAGCTGGACAGCTACGAACACCGGGGAGCTGTTTTTT.

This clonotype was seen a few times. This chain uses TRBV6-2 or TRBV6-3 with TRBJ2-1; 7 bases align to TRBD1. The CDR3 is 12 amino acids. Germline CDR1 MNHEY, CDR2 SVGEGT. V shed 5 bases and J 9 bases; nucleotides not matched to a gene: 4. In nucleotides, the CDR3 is TGTGCCAGCAGTACAACAGGGGTTGAGCAGTTCTTC. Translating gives CASSTTGVEQFF.

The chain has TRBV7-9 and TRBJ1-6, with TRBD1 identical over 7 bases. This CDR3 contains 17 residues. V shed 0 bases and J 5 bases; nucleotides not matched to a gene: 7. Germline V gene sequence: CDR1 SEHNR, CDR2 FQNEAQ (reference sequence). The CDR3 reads CASSLALGQQHNSPLHF. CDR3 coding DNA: TGTGCCAGCAGCTTAGCCCTGGGACAGCAACATAATTCACCCCTCCACTTT.

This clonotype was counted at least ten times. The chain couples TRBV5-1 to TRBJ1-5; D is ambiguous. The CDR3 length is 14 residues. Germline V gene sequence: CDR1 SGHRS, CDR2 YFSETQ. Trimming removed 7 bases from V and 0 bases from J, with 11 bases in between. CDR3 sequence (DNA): TGCGCCAGCGGTACTCCTTATAGCAATCAGCCCCAGCATTTT. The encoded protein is CASGTPYSNQPQHF.

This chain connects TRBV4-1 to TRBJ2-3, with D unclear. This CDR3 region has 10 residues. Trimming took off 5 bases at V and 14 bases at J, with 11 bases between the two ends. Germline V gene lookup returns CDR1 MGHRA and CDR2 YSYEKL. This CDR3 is CASSLAMAYF. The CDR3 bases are TGCGCCAGCAGCTTGGCCATGGCGTATTTT.

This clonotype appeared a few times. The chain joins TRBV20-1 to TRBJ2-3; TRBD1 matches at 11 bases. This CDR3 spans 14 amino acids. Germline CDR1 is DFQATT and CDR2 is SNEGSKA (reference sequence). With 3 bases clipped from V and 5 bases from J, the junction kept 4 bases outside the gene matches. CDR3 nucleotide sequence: TGCAGTGCTAGTAGGACAGGGGGCAAAGATACGCAGTATTTT. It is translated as CSASRTGGKDTQYF.

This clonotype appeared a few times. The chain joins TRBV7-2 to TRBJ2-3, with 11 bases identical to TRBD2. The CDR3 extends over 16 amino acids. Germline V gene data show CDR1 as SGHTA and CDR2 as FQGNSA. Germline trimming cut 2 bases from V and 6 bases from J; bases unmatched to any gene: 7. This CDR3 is CASSLLASGGLDTQYF. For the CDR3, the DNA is TGTGCCAGCAGCTTACTGGCTAGCGGGGGGCTCGATACGCAGTATTTT.